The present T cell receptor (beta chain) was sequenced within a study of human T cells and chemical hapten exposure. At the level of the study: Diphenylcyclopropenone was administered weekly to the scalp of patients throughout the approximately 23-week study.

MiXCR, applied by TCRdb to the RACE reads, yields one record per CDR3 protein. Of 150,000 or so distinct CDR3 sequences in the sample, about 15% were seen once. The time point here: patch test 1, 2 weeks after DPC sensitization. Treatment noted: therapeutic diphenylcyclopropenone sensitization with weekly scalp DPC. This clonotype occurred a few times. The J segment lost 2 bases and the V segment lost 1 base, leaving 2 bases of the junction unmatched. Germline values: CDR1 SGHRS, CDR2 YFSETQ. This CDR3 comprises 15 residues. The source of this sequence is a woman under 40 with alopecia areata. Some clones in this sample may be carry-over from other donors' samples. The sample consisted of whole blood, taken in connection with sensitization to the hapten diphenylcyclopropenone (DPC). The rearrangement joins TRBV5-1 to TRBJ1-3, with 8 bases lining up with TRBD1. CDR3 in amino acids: CASSLQGAAGNTIYF. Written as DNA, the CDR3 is TGCGCCAGCAGCTTGCAGGGGGCGGCTGGAAACACCATATATTTT.